These T cell receptor beta chains were read from a single sample in a study of T cell responses to AZD1222 COVID-19 vaccine. Clones were sequenced by immunoSEQ multiplex PCR, and TCRdb holds only the in-frame ones, with some missing. This sample has some 170,000 clones, with about 87% found just once. The input for sequencing was peripheral blood, taken 28 days after the second dose of the MenACWY control vaccine. The receptor set was obtained from an adult who received the MenACWY meningococcal vaccine as a control. Each CDR3 is given with its conserved first and last residue. A D gene is named only where the DNA matches it firmly. Size values are once, few and many counts, or a class for expanded clones, and some rows have none.

CDR3 DNA: TGTGCCAGCAGTTACGAACCGGGTGGTCAGCCCCAGCATTTT
CDR3 protein: CASSYEPGGQPQHF
J gene: TRBJ1-5
D gene: .
V gene: TRBV6-5
clone size: .

CDR3 DNA: TGTGCCAGCAACCTTGGGAGCCAAGTTTATGGCTACACCTTC
CDR3 protein: CASNLGSQVYGYTF
J gene: TRBJ1-2
D gene: .
V gene: TRBV28
clone size: once

CDR3 DNA: TGTGCCAGCAGTTTATCGCACTCGACCTATGGCTACACCTTC
CDR3 protein: CASSLSHSTYGYTF
J gene: TRBJ1-2
D gene: .
V gene: TRBV28
clone size: .

CDR3 DNA: TGCGCCAGCAGCGAAAGAGGCACGGGAGGCACCGGGGAGCTGTTTTTT
CDR3 protein: CASSERGTGGTGELFF
J gene: TRBJ2-2
D gene: TRBD2
V gene: TRBV5-1
clone size: .

CDR3 DNA: TGTGCCATCAGTGAAGGTCCCCCAGGGGGGCTGGGCGAGCAGTACTTC
CDR3 protein: CAISEGPPGGLGEQYF
J gene: TRBJ2-7
D gene: .
V gene: TRBV10-3
clone size: .

CDR3 DNA: TGTGCCAGCAGTACCCGGAGGGGTGATGAAAAACTGTTTTTT
CDR3 protein: CASSTRRGDEKLFF
J gene: TRBJ1-4
D gene: .
V gene: TRBV27
clone size: .

CDR3 DNA: TGTGCCAGCAGTGAAGGGACTAGCGCCGAGCAGTACTTC
CDR3 protein: CASSEGTSAEQYF
J gene: TRBJ2-7
D gene: TRBD2
V gene: TRBV6-4
clone size: .

CDR3 DNA: TGTGCCAGCAGCGTACAGGGGGTATGGAATCAGCCCCAGCATTTT
CDR3 protein: CASSVQGVWNQPQHF
J gene: TRBJ1-5
D gene: TRBD1
V gene: TRBV9
clone size: .

CDR3 DNA: TGTGCCAGCAGTAGCGGGGGTCCCTACTCTGAGCAGTACTTC
CDR3 protein: CASSSGGPYSEQYF
J gene: TRBJ2-7
D gene: TRBD2
V gene: TRBV27
clone size: .

CDR3 DNA: TGTGCCAGCAGCTCAATTGGGACAGATGGTGGCTACACCTTC
CDR3 protein: CASSSIGTDGGYTF
J gene: TRBJ1-2
D gene: TRBD1
V gene: TRBV5-6
clone size: .

CDR3 DNA: TGCGCCAGCAGCCATGTTGACAACACAGATACGCAGTATTTT
CDR3 protein: CASSHVDNTDTQYF
J gene: TRBJ2-3
D gene: .
V gene: TRBV4-3
clone size: .

CDR3 DNA: TGTGCCAGCAGTTTTTGGACGAACACCGGGGAGCTGTTTTTT
CDR3 protein: CASSFWTNTGELFF
J gene: TRBJ2-2
D gene: .
V gene: TRBV28
clone size: .

CDR3 DNA: TGTGCCAGCCAACGGGAAGGGGGATTCAATCAGCCCCAGCATTTT
CDR3 protein: CASQREGGFNQPQHF
J gene: TRBJ1-5
D gene: .
V gene: TRBV5-3
clone size: medium-sized

CDR3 DNA: TGTGCCAGCAGTTACTCGACTAGCGGGGTGGCACACTACGAGCAGTACTTC
CDR3 protein: CASSYSTSGVAHYEQYF
J gene: TRBJ2-7
D gene: TRBD2
V gene: TRBV6-2/TRBV6-3
clone size: .

CDR3 DNA: TGCGCCAGCAGCCAAGGAGGGTGGGTCCCCACCCGGACCGAAAAACTGTTTTTT
CDR3 protein: CASSQGGWVPTRTEKLFF
J gene: TRBJ1-4
D gene: .
V gene: TRBV4-3
clone size: .

CDR3 DNA: TGTGCCAGCAGCCACGACTCATACAATGAGCAGTTCTTC
CDR3 protein: CASSHDSYNEQFF
J gene: TRBJ2-1
D gene: .
V gene: TRBV7-9
clone size: .

CDR3 DNA: TGCGCCAGCAGCTTGGGGCAAGGGACTAGCGGGGATACCTACGAGCAGTACTTC
CDR3 protein: CASSLGQGTSGDTYEQYF
J gene: TRBJ2-7
D gene: TRBD2
V gene: TRBV5-1
clone size: .

CDR3 DNA: TGTGCCAGCAGCTCTCCGACAGATTCCTATGGCTACACCTTC
CDR3 protein: CASSSPTDSYGYTF
J gene: TRBJ1-2
D gene: .
V gene: TRBV7-9
clone size: .

CDR3 DNA: TGTGCCAGTAGAAACAGGGCAACCTACAATGAGCAGTTCTTC
CDR3 protein: CASRNRATYNEQFF
J gene: TRBJ2-1
D gene: .
V gene: TRBV19
clone size: .

CDR3 DNA: TGTGCCAGCAGCCCGGGGGGGGCGAACACCGGGGAGCTGTTTTTT
CDR3 protein: CASSPGGANTGELFF
J gene: TRBJ2-2
D gene: TRBD2
V gene: TRBV6-2/TRBV6-3
clone size: .